This T cell receptor (beta chain) appears in the sequencing data of a study of OX40 agonist ivuxolimab in advanced cancers. General study results and limits: CD4+ T cells averaged fewer expanded clones than CD8+ T cells.

CDR1 is MNHNY and CDR2 is SVGAGI in the germline V gene (reference sequence). The CDR3 consists of 13 residues. The V end lost 5 bases, the J end lost 2 bases, and 10 bases lay between the germline ends. Turning to this clone: The antigen remains undetermined.

Assay: immunoSEQ multiplex PCR; the TCRdb copy retains only in-frame clones and omits some. Found here are around 26,000 clones, roughly 85% of them singletons; the top ten hold roughly 50%. The rearrangement joins TRBV6-6 to TRBJ2-7; a possible D gene is TRBD1 (6 bases). The sequences come from CD4+ or CD8+ T cells sorted from blood, collected in a trial of the OX40 agonist ivuxolimab. The clonotype was recovered from an adult with an advanced solid tumor such as melanoma, head and neck, liver or kidney cancer. CDR3 amino acids: CASSDRTTYEQYF. CDR3 nucleotide sequence: TGTGCCAGCAGTGACAGGACCACCTACGAGCAGTACTTC.